This T cell receptor beta chain was recovered during a study of blood T cell repertoires in COVID-19. Looking at the study overall: There were acute and convalescent COVID-19 samples, and they came from the United States, Italy and Spain. T cells, B-cell-depleted T cells, or PBMCs supplied cDNA or gDNA.

This clone was observed a few times. CDR3 length: 13 amino acids. The V and J ends lost 5 bases and 4 bases respectively, with 9 bases between them. Germline V gene lookup returns CDR1 MNHEY and CDR2 SMNVEV (reference sequence). Authors' data handling: Reference gene primers were amplified, and this amplification served to estimate nucleated cell counts. Sequencing used immunoSEQ multiplex PCR; TCRdb keeps in-frame clones, though not all of them. That table supplies the V and J calls and clone size; D and trimming were determined from the DNA. The table records around 270,000 clones, roughly 89% of them present only once.

The chain links TRBV27 to TRBJ1-3; no reliable D call. The sequenced sample consisted of peripheral blood. The sequence was collected from a man between 40 and 49 years old with acute or convalescent COVID-19. The CDR3 spells CASSPTYGNTIYF. The CDR3 nucleotides read TGTGCCAGCAGTCCGACTTACGGAAACACCATATATTTT.